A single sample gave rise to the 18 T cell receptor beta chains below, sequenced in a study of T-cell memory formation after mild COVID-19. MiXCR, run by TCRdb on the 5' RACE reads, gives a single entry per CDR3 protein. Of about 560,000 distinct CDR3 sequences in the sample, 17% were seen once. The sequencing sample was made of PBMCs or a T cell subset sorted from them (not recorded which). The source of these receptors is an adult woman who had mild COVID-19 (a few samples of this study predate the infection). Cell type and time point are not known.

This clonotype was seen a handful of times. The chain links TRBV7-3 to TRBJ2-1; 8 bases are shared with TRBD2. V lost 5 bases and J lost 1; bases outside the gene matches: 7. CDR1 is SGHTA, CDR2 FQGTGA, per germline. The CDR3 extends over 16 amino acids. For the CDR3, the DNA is TGTGCCAGCAGCCACATAGCGGGGCTGTCCTACAATGAGCAGTTCTTC. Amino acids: CASSHIAGLSYNEQFF.

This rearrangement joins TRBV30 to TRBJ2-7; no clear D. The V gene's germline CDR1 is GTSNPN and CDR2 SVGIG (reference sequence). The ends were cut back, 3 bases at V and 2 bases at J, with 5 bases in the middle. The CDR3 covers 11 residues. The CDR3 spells CAWSETYEQYF. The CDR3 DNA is TGTGCCTGGAGCGAGACCTACGAGCAGTACTTC.

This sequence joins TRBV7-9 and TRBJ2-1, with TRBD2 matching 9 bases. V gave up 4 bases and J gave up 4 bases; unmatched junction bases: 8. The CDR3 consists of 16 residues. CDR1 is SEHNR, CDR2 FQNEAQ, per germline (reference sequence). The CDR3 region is CASSSWVAGEYNEQFF. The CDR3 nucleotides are TGTGCCAGCAGCTCCTGGGTAGCGGGAGAATACAATGAGCAGTTCTTC. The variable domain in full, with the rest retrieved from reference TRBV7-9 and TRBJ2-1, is DTGVSQNPRHKITKRGQNVTFRCDPISEHNRLYWYRQTLGQGPEFLTYFQNEAQLEKSRLLSDRFSAERPKGSFSTLEIQRTEQGDSAMYLCASSSWVAGEYNEQFFGPGTRLTVL.

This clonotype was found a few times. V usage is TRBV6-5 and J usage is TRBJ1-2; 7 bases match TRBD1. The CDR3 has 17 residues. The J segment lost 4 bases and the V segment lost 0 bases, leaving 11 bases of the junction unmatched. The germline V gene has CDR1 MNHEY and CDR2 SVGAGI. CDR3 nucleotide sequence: TGTGCCAGCAGTTACTCGAGGGGGCGAAACCGGCCCTATGGCTACACCTTC. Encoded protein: CASSYSRGRNRPYGYTF.

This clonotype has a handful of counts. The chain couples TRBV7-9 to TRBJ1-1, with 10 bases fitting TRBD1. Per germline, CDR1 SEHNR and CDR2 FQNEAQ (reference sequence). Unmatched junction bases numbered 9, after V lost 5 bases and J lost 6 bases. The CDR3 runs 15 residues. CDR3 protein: CASSRPGQGMSEAFF. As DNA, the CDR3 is TGTGCCAGCAGCAGACCGGGACAGGGGATGTCTGAAGCTTTCTTT.

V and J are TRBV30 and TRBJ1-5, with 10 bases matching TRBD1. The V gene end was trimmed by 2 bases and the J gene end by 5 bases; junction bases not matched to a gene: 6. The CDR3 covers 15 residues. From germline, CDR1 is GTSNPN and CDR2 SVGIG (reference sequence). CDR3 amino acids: CAWSPGTGDHQPQHF. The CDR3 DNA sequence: TGTGCCTGGAGTCCCGGGACAGGGGACCATCAGCCCCAGCATTTT.

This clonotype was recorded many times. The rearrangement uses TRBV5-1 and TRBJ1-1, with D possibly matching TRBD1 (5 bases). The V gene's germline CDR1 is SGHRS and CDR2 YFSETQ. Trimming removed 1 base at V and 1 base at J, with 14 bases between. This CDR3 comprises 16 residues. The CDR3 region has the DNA TGCGCCAGCAGCTTGTTACAGGCGATAACGAACACTGAAGCTTTCTTT. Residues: CASSLLQAITNTEAFF.

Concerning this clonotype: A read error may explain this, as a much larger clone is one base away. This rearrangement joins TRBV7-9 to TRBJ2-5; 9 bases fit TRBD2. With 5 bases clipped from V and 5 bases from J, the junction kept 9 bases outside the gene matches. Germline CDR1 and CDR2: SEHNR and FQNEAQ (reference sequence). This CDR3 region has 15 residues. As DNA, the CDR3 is TGTGCCAGCAGCCCGGGACGAGCGGGAGGCGAGACCCAGTACTTC. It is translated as CASSPGRAGGETQYF.

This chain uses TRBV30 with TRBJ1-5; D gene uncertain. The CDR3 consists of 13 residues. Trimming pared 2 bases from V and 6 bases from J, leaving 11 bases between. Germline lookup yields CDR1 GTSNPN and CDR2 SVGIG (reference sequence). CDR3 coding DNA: TGTGCCTGGAGTACAACGGGAGTTCAGCCCCAGCATTTT. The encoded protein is CAWSTTGVQPQHF.

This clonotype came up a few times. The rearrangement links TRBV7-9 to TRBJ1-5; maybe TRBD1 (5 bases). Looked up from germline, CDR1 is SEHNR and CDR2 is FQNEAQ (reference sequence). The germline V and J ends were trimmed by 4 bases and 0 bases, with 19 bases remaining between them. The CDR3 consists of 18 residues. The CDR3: CASSSVPLRGNSNQPQHF. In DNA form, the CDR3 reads TGTGCCAGCAGCTCCGTACCCCTCCGGGGGAATAGCAATCAGCCCCAGCATTTT.

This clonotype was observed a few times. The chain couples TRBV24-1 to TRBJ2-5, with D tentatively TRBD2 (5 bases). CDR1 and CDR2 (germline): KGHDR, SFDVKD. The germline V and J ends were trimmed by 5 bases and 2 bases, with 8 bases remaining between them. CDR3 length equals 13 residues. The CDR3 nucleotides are TGTGCCACCAGTGGGCCGGGGCAAGAGACCCAGTACTTC. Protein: CATSGPGQETQYF.

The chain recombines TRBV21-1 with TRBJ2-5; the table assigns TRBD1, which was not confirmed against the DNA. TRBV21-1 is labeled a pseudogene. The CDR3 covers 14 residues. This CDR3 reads CASSKVTVGETQYF. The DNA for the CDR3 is TGTGCCAGCAGCAAAGTCACAGTGGGGGAGACCCAGTACTTC.

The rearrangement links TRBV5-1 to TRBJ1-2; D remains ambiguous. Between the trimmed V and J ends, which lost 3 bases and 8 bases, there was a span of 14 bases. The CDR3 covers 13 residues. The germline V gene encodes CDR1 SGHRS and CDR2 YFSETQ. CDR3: CASSSAEEGGYTF. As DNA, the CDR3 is TGCGCCAGCAGCTCCGCCGAGGAGGGCGGCTACACCTTC.

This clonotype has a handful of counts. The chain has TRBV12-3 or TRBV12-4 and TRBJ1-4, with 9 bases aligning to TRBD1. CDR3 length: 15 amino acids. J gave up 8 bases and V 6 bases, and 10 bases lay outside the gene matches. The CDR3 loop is CASRRTDRGEEKLFF. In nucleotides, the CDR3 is TGTGCCAGCAGAAGGACGGACAGGGGCGAGGAAAAACTGTTTTTT.

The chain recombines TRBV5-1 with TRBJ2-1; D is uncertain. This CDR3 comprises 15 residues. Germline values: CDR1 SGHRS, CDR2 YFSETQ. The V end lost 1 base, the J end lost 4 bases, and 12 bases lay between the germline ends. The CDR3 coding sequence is TGCGCCAGCAGCTTGCCCAATCATTTTTACAATGAGCAGTTCTTC. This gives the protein CASSLPNHFYNEQFF.

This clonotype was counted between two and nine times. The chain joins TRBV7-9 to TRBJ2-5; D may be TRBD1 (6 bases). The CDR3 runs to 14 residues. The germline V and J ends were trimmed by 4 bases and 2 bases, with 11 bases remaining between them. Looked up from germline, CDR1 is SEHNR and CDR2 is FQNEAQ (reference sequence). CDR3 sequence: CASSSLGQQETQYF. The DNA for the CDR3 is TGTGCCAGCAGCTCCCTAGGACAGCAAGAGACCCAGTACTTC.

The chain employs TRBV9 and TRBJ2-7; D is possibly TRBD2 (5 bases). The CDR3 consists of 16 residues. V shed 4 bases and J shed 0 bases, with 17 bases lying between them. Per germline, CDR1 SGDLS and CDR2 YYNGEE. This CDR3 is CASSPHRGLLSYEQYF. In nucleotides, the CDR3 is TGTGCCAGCAGCCCCCACCGAGGACTCCTCTCCTACGAGCAGTACTTC.

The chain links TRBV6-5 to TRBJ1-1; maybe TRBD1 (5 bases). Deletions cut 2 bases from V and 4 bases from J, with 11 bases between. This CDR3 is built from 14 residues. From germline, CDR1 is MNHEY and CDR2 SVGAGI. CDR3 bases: TGTGCCAGCAGTTACAACGGTGGGACCACTGAAGCTTTCTTT. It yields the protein CASSYNGGTTEAFF.